Detailed here is one TCR beta chain. This clonotype was counted many times. Its cognate antigen has yet to be identified. The record has no base qualities; no much larger clone is one base away. For repertoire sequencing, TCR beta CDR3 regions were amplified from RNA transcripts. A first-round RT-PCR used HTBI primers with the Qiagen OneStep RT-PCR kit, followed by a second-round multiplex PCR, size selection and purification. Libraries were sequenced paired-end with 100 bp reads on an Illumina HiSeq2000. The paper's data handling went like this. SOAPnuke was used for read processing, and reads with adapters, uncalled bases, a mean Phred below 15, or no exact constant-primer or identifier match were discarded. COPE v1.2.5 was used to merge high-quality paired reads. Unique nucleotide sequences were defined as clonotypes and aligned to IMGT TRB V, D and J references using MiTCR v1.1. The analysis was limited to V-J combinations with a frequency above 0.0001, which together covered approximately 99% of repertoires. For each V-J combination, a TCR clonal expansion and chaos score was defined as the ratio of F50 clonal expansion to chaos observed in the TCRdist matrix. Welch's t-statistics and random forest were used to narrow the features down to more than 10 V-J combinations, which were then fed into a naive Bayes classifier. The similarity between thyroid and blood repertoires was quantified using the Morisita-Horn index. Starting from the raw public reads, TCRdb applied fastp trimming at Q25, assembled clones with MiXCR and retained in-frame beta chains. Identical CDR3 protein sequences are pooled into one entry, listed with their most common genes and DNA. None of the V and J calls come from the authors' own analysis; TCRdb made them. A total of 600,000 to 950,000 distinct CDR3 sequences appear in this sample, 40% of them only once. 44% of the sample is taken by the ten largest.

V is reduced by 2 bases and J by 3 bases, leaving a spacing of 8 bases between them. Taken from cysteine to phenylalanine, the CDR3 has 13 residues. Only CDR3 DNA remains: 39 bases, in frame from the first base. Based on the germline V gene (reference sequence), the CDR1 and CDR2 sequences are LNHNV and YYDKDF. The record originates from a study of Graves' ophthalmopathy and Graves' hyperthyroidism (dated by TCRdb to the late 2010s). Regarding the complete study: Peripheral blood samples were taken at the time of initial diagnosis, before any treatment was given. The study used TCR beta repertoire signatures to distinguish Graves' ophthalmopathy from Graves' hyperthyroidism and to predict progression to ophthalmopathy. In total, some 130 blood samples were TCR-sequenced: approximately 40 ophthalmopathy, some 80 hyperthyroidism and about 17 hyperthyroidism-to-ophthalmopathy patients. To explore V-J signatures that distinguish ophthalmopathy from hyperthyroidism, a discovery set of about a hundred patients was enrolled, made up of 43 with ophthalmopathy and fewer than 60 with stable hyperthyroidism. An independent validation cohort comprised fewer than 20 hyperthyroidism patients and 15 to 17 patients who later progressed from hyperthyroidism to ophthalmopathy. In over five hyperthyroidism patients, T-cell repertoires of thyroid tissue and blood were compared. Following sample collection, hyperthyroidism patients were given methimazole at a starting dose of 30 mg daily, and ophthalmopathy patients were given high-dose intravenous methylprednisolone.

What the research found in general, with its limitations: Most expanded thyroid clonotypes with frequency above 0.001 were also detected in blood, suggesting blood repertoires may reflect the thyroid immune response. No statistical method was used to predetermine the sample size, and group allocation was not hidden from the investigators. In validation, the model predicted ophthalmopathy progression with about 71% sensitivity and around 72% specificity; approximately 12 predicted patients were CT-confirmed with GO in a median of approximately 6.5 months. The 13-signature model separated ophthalmopathy from stable hyperthyroidism with approximately 88% sensitivity and about 81% specificity in cross-validation, and 80%/75% in the test set.

Patients with ophthalmopathy had moderately to severely active disease, with a Clinical Activity Score of 3 or more, a NOSPECS grade of 4 or more, and a disease duration of less than 3 months. Patients with other autoimmune diseases, uncontrolled infections, pregnancy or lactation were excluded. Clinical symptoms, serum thyroxine, TRAb, thyroid ultrasound and orbital computed tomography formed the basis of the diagnosis. Using Ficoll-Paque density gradient centrifugation, PBMCs were isolated from 8.5 to 10 ml of fresh peripheral blood. Total RNA was extracted with Trizol reagent and quality-checked on an Agilent 2100 Bioanalyzer.

The source material was peripheral blood. This TCR was recovered from an adult man with Graves' ophthalmopathy. This chain is built from TRBV15 and TRBJ2-7; too little of a D gene remains to name it. The DNA reads TGTGCCACCAGCAGACGAGTGGACTACGAGCAGTACTTC. This yields the protein CATSRRVDYEQYF.